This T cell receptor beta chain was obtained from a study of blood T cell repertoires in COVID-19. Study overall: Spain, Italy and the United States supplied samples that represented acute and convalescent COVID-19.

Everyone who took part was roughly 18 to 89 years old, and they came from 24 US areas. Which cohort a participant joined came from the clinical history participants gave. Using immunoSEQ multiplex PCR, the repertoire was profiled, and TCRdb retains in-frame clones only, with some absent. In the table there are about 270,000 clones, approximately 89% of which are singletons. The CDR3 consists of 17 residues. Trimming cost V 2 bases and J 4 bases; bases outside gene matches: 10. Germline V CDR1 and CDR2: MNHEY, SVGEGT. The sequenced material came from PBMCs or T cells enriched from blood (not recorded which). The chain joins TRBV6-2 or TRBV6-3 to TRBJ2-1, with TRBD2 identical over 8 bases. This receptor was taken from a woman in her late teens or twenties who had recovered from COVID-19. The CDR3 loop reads CASSYGWGSGTYNEQFF. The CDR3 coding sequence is TGTGCCAGCAGTTACGGGTGGGGTAGCGGGACTTACAATGAGCAGTTCTTC.